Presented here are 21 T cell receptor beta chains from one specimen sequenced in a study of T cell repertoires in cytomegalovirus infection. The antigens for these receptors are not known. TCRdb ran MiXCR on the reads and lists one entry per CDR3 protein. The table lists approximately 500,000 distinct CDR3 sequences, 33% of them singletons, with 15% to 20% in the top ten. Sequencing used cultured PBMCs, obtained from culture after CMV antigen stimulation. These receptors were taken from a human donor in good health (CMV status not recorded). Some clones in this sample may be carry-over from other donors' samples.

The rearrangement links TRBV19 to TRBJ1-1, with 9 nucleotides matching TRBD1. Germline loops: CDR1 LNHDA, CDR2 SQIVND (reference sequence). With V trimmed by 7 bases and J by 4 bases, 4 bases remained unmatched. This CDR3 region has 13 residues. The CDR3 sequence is CASNRGRGTEAFF. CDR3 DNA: TGTGCCAGTAACAGGGGGCGAGGCACTGAAGCTTTCTTT. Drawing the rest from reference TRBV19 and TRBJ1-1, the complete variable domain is DGGITQSPKYLFRKEGQNVTLSCEQNLNHDAMYWYRQDPGQGLRLIYYSQIVNDFQKGDIAEGYSVSREKKESFPLTVTSAQKNPTAFYLCASNRGRGTEAFFGQGTRLTVV.

CDR3 nucleotide sequence: TGTGCCAGCAGCCCCCCTTTAGCGGTTTCCGTTACCAGCACAGATACGCAGTATTTT. This encodes CASSPPLAVSVTSTDTQYF. V gene TRBV7-9 combines with J gene TRBJ2-3, with a weak D call TRBD2 (6 bases). This CDR3 comprises 19 residues. Trimming pared 5 bases from V and 0 bases from J, leaving 24 bases between. CDR1 is SEHNR and CDR2 is FQNEAQ in the germline V gene (reference sequence). Based on the CDR3 plus reference TRBV7-9 and TRBJ2-3, the full variable domain is DTGVSQNPRHKITKRGQNVTFRCDPISEHNRLYWYRQTLGQGPEFLTYFQNEAQLEKSRLLSDRFSAERPKGSFSTLEIQRTEQGDSAMYLCASSPPLAVSVTSTDTQYFGPGTRLTVL.

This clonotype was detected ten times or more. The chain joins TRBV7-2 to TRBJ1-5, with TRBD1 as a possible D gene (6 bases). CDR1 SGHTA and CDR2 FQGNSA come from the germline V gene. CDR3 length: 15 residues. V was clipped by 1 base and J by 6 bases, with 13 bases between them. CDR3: CASSLGTAVGQPQHF. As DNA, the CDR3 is TGTGCCAGCAGCTTAGGGACAGCCGTAGGTCAGCCCCAGCATTTT.

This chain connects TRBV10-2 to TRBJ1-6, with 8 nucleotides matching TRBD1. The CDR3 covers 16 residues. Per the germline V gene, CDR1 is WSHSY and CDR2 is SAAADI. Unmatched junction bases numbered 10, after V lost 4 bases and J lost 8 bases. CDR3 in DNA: TGCGCCAGCAGTGGGCGGGGCAGGGGGCTGGATTCACCCCTCCACTTT. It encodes CASSGRGRGLDSPLHF.

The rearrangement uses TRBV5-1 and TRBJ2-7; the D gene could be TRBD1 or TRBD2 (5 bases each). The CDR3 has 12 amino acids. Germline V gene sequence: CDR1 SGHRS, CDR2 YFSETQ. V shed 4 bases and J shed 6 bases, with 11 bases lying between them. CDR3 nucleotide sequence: TGCGCCAGCAGCCCGGGGCGGCTCGAGCAGTACTTC. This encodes CASSPGRLEQYF.

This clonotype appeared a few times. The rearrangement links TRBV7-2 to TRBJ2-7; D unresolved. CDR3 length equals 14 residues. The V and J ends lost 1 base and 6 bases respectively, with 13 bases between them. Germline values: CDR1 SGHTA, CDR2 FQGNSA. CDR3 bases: TGTGCCAGCAGCTTAGGGGGATATGAGTCCGAGCAGTACTTC. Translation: CASSLGGYESEQYF. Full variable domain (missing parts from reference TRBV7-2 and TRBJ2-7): GAGVSQSPSNKVTEKGKDVELRCDPISGHTALYWYRQSLGQGLEFLIYFQGNSAPDKSGLPSDRFSAERTGGSVSTLTIQRTQQEDSAVYLCASSLGGYESEQYFGPGTRLTVT.

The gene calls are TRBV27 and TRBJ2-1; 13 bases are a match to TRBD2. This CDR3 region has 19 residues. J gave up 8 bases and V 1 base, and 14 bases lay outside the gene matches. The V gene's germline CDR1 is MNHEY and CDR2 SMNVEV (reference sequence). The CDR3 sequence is CASSLLGLAGETTLDEQFF. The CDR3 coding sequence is TGTGCCAGCAGTTTATTAGGACTAGCGGGAGAGACTACATTGGATGAGCAGTTCTTC.

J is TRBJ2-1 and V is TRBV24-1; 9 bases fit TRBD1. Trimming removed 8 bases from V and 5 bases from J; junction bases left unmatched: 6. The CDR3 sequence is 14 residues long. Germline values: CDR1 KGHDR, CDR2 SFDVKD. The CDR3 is CATTPGQGDNEQFF. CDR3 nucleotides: TGTGCCACCACCCCGGGACAGGGAGACAATGAGCAGTTCTTC.

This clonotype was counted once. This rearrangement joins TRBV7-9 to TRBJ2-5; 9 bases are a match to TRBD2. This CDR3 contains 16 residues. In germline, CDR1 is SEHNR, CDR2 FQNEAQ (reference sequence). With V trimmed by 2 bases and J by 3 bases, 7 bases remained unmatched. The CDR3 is CASSLIRLAGKETQYF. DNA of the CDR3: TGTGCCAGCAGCTTAATCAGGCTAGCGGGAAAAGAGACCCAGTACTTC.

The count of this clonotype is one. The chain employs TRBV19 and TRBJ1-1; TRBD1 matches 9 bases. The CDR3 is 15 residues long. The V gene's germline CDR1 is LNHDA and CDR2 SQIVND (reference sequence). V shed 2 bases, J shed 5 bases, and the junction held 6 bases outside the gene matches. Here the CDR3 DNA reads TGTGCCAGTAGTATAACGGGACAGGGCGGGACTGAAGCTTTCTTT. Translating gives CASSITGQGGTEAFF. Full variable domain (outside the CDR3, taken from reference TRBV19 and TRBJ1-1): DGGITQSPKYLFRKEGQNVTLSCEQNLNHDAMYWYRQDPGQGLRLIYYSQIVNDFQKGDIAEGYSVSREKKESFPLTVTSAQKNPTAFYLCASSITGQGGTEAFFGQGTRLTVV.

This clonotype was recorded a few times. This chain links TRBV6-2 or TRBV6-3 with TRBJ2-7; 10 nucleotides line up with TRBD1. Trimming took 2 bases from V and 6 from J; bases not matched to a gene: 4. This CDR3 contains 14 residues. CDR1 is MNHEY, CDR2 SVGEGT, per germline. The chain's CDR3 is CASSYARTGGEQYV. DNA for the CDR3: TGTGCCAGCAGTTACGCCCGGACAGGGGGCGAGCAGTACGTC.

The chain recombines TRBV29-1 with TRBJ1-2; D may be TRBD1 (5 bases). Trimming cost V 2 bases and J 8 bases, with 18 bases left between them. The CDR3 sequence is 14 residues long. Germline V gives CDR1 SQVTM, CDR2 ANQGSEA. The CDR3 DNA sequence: TGCAGCGTTGAATATTTGGTGGGGGATGGGGGCTACACCTTC. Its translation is CSVEYLVGDGGYTF.

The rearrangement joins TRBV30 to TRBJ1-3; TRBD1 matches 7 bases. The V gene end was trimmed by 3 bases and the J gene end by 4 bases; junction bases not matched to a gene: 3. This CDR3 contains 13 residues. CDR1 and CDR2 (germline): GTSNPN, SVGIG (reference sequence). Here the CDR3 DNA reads TGTGCCTGGAGCACGACAGGGGGAAACACCATATATTTT. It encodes CAWSTTGGNTIYF.

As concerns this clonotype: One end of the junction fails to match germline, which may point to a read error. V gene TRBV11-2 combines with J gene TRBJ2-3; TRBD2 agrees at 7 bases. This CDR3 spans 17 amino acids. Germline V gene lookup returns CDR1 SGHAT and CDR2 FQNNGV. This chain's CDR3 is CANSLGRLALFTDTQYF. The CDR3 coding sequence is TGTGCCAACAGCTTGGGGAGACTAGCCCTTTTTACAGATACGCAGTATTTT. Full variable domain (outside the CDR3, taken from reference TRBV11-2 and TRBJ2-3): EAGVAQSPRYKIIEKRQSVAFWCNPISGHATLYWYQQILGQGPKLLIQFQNNGVVDDSQLPKDRFSAERLKGVDSTLKIQPAKLEDSAVYLCANSLGRLALFTDTQYFGPGTRLTVL.

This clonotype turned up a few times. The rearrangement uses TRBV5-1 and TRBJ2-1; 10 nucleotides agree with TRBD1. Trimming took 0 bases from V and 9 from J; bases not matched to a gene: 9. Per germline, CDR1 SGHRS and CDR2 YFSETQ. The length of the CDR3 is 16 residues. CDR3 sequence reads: CASSLARDRGLGEQFF. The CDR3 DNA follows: TGCGCCAGCAGCTTGGCCCGAGACAGGGGGCTTGGTGAGCAGTTCTTC. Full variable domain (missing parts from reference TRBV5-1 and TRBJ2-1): KAGVTQTPRYLIKTRGQQVTLSCSPISGHRSVSWYQQTPGQGLQFLFEYFSETQRNKGNFPGRFSGRQFSNSRSEMNVSTLELGDSALYLCASSLARDRGLGEQFFGPGTRLTVL.

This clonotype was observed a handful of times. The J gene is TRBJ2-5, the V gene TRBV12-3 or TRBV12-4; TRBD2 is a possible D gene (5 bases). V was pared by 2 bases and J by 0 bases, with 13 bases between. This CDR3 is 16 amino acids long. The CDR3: CASSLRSGYDQETQYF. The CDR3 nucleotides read TGTGCCAGCAGTTTAAGGAGCGGCTATGACCAAGAGACCCAGTACTTC.

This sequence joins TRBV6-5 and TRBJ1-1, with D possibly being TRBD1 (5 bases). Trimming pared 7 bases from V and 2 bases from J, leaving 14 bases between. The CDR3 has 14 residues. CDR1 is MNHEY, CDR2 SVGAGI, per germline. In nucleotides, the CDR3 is TGTGCCAGCACCAGAGGGGAGGGAAACACTGAAGCTTTCTTT. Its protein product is CASTRGEGNTEAFF.

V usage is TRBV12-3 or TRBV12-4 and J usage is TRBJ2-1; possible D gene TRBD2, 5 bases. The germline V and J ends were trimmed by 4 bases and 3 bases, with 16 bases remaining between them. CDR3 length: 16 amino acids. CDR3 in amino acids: CASSYARRTHYNEQFF. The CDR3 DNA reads TGTGCCAGCAGTTATGCCCGGAGGACCCACTACAATGAGCAGTTCTTC.

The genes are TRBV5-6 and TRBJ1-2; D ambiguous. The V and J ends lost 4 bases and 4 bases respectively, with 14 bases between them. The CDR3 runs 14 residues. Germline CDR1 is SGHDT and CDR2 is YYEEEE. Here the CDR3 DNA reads TGTGCCAGCAGCGCCACTTTTGGGATCTATGGCTACACCTTC. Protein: CASSATFGIYGYTF.

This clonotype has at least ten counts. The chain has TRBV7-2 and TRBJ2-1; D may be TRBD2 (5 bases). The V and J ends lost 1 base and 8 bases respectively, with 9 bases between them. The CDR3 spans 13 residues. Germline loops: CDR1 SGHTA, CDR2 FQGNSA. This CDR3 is CASSLVSRDEQFF. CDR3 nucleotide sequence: TGTGCCAGCAGCTTAGTATCGAGGGATGAGCAGTTCTTC.

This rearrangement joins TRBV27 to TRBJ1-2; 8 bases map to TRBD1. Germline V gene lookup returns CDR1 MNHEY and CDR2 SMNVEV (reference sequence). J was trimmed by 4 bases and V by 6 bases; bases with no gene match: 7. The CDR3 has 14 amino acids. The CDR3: CASRGTGESYGYTF. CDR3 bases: TGTGCCAGCAGGGGGACAGGTGAATCCTATGGCTACACCTTC.